This T cell receptor beta chain was sequenced for a study of tumor-infiltrating lymphocytes in oesophageal squamous cell carcinoma. TCRdb re-analysed the PCR reads in MiXCR, keeping a single row per CDR3 protein. The profile shows about 20,000 distinct CDR3 sequences, 40% of them singletons. Worth noting for this clonotype: This is likely a read error, given that the CDR3 carries no conserved phenylalanine or tryptophan at its end. It is unclear where the CDR3 begins or ends on the DNA, so no DNA is shown, and the CDR3 is as TCRdb lists it.

The CDR3 region is 10 residues in length, termini included. The germline V gene encodes CDR1 SGHVS and CDR2 FQNEAQ. Sequences were obtained from blood. The chain recombines TRBV7-8 with TRBJ1-3. The sequence was obtained from a male donor with esophageal squamous cell carcinoma. The chain's CDR3 is CASSSSTSGN.